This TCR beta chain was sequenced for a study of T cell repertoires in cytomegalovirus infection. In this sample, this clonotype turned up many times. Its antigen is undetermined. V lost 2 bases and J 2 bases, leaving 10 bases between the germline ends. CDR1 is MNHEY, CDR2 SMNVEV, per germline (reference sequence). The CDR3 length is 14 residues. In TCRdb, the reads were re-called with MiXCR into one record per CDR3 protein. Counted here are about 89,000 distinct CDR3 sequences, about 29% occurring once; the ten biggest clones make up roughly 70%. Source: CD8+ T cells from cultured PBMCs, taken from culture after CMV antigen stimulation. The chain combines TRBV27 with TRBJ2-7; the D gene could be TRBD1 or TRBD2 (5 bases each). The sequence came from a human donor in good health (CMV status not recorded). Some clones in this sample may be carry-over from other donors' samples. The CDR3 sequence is CASSLVGTAYEQYF. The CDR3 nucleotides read TGTGCCAGCAGTTTAGTAGGGACGGCCTACGAGCAGTACTTC.